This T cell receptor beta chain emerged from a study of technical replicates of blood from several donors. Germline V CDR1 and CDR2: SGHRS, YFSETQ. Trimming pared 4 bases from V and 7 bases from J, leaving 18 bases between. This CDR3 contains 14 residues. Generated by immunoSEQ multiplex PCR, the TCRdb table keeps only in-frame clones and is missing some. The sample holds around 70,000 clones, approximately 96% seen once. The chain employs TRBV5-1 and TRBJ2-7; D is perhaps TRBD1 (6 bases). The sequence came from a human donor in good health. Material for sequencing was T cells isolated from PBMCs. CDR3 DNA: TGCGCCAGCAGCCCCGGGACATTTTTCGGGGAGCAGTACTTC. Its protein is CASSPGTFFGEQYF.